This paragraph reports one T cell receptor beta chain. There are 18 residues in the CDR3. Germline CDR1 and CDR2: SGHAT and FQNNGV. The data originate from a study of monozygotic twins with inflammatory bowel disease. TCRdb reprocessed the 5' RACE reads and reports one entry per CDR3 protein, with no DNA. Its table records about 140,000 distinct CDR3 sequences. This sequence was found in a human donor with ulcerative colitis or Crohn's disease, or a healthy co-twin of an affected twin (not recorded which). The J gene is TRBJ2-5, the V gene TRBV11-2; TCRdb reports TRBD2, a call that lacks DNA to check it against. The sample taken for sequencing was blood. CDR3 protein: CASSLQPSGGRSQETQYF.